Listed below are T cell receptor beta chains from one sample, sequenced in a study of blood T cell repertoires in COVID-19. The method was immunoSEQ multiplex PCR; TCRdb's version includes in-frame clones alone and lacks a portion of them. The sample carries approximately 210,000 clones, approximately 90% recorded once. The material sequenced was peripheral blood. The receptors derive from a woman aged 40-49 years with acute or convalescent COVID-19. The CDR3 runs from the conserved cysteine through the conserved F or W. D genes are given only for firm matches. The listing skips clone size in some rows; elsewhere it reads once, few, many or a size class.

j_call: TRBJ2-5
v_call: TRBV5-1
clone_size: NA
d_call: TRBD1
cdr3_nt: TGCGCCAGCAGCTTAGGGACAGAAAAAGAGACCCAGTACTTC
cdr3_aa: CASSLGTEKETQYF

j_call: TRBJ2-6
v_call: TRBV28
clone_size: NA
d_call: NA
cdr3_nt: TGTGCCAGCAGTACACACAGAGCTGGGGCCAACGTCCTGACTTTC
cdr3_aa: CASSTHRAGANVLTF

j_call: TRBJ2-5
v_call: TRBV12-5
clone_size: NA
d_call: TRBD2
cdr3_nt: TGTGCTAGTGGTAGACGGACTAGCGGGGCGCAAGAGACCCAGTACTTC
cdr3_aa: CASGRRTSGAQETQYF

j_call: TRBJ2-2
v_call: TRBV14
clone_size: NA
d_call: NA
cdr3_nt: TGTGCCAGCAGCATCACAGGTTTCAATAGGAACACCGGGGAGCTGTTTTTT
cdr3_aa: CASSITGFNRNTGELFF

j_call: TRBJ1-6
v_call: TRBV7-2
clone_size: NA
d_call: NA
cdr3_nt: TGTGCCAGCAGCTCCGGACAGCACCTTTCACCCCTCCACTTT
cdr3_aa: CASSSGQHLSPLHF

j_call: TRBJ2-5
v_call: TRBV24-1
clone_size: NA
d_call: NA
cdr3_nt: TGTGCCACCAGTGATTTGCTCTCGGAGACCCAGTACTTC
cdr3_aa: CATSDLLSETQYF

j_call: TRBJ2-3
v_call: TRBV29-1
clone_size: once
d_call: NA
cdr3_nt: TGCAGCGTGGTCTCGGTGGAGGGAGGAGGCGCAGATACGCAGTATTTT
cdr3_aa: CSVVSVEGGGADTQYF

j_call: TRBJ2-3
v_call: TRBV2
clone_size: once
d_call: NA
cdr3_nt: TGTGCCAGCAGTGGGAGGGCGGGCACAGATACGCAGTATTTT
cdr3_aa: CASSGRAGTDTQYF

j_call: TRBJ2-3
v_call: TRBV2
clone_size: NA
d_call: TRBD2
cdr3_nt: TGTGCCAGCAAACGTCTAGCGGGGGGGTTCAGAACAGATACGCAGTATTTT
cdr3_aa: CASKRLAGGFRTDTQYF

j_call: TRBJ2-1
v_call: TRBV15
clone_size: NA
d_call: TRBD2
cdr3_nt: TGTGCCACCAGCAGAGGGGGGACTAGCGGGGTGAACAATGAGCAGTTCTTC
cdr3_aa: CATSRGGTSGVNNEQFF

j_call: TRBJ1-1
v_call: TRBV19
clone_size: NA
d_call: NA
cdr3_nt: TGTGCCAGTAGTAATGACTTAAACACTGAAGCTTTCTTT
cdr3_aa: CASSNDLNTEAFF

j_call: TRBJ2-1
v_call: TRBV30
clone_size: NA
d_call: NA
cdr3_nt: TGTGCCTGGCAAACGGAGCTAAAGAAGTTCTTC
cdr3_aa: CAWQTELKKFF

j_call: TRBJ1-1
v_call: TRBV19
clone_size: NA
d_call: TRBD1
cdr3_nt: TGTGCCAGTACCCTGGGACAGGGGGGGACTGAAGCTTTCTTT
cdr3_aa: CASTLGQGGTEAFF

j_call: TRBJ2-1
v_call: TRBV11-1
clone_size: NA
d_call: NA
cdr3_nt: TGTGCCAGCAGCTTTTCATCAGGGGAGCATGAGCAGTTCTTC
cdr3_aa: CASSFSSGEHEQFF

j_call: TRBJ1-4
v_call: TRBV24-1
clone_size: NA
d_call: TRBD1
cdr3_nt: TGTGCCACCAGCCGGGACAGCCATGAAAAACTGTTTTTT
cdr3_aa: CATSRDSHEKLFF

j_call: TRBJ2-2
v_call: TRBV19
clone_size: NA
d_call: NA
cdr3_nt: TGTGCCAGTAGTATACGAGGGACCGGGGAGCTGTTTTTT
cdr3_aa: CASSIRGTGELFF

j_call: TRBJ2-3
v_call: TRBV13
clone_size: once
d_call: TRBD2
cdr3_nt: TGTGCCAGCAGCGGGGCTAGCGGGGGTTTTGGGGAAGCAGATACGCAGTATTTT
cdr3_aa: CASSGASGGFGEADTQYF

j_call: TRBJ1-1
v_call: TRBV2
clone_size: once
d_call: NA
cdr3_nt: TGTGCCAGCAGTTCCATTAGGGGCCGCACTGAAGCTTTCTTT
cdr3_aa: CASSSIRGRTEAFF

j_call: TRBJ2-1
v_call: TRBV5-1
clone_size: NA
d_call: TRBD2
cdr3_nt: TGCGCCAGCACCCCCGGGACTAGCGTGTATGAGCAGTTCTTC
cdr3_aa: CASTPGTSVYEQFF

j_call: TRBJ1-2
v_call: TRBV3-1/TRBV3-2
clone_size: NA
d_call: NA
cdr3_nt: TGTGCCAGCAGCCAAGGACAGGGCTACACCTTC
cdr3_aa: CASSQGQGYTF

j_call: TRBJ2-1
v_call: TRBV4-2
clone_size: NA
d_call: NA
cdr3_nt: TGTGCCAGCAGCCCGGACTTATCTGGGCCCGAGCAGTTCTTC
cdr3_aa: CASSPDLSGPEQFF

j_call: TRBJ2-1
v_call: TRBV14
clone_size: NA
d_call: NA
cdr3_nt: TGTGCCAGCAGCCAAGTTCAGAGCGGGCCCTACACTGAGCAGTTCTTC
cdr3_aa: CASSQVQSGPYTEQFF

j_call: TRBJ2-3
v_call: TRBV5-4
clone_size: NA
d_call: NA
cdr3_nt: TGTGCCAGCAGCAGTCCTACTGCTAGCACAGATACGCAGTATTTT
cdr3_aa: CASSSPTASTDTQYF

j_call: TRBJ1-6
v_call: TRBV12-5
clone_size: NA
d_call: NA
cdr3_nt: TGTGCTAGTGGTTTGGTACTAAGCAGGGAATATAATTCACCCCTCCACTTT
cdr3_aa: CASGLVLSREYNSPLHF

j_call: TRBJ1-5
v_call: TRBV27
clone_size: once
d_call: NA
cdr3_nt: TGTGCCAGAAGTGAGACAGGCCCTATCCGCAATCAGCCCCAGCATTTT
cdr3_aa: CARSETGPIRNQPQHF

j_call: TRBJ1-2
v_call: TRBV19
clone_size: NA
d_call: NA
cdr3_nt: TGTGCCACTGGGGGGAGCAGGTTGGATGGCTACACCTTC
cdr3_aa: CATGGSRLDGYTF

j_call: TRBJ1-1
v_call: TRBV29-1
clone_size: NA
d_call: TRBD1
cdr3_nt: TGCAGCGTTTCCGACAGGGTCGGGGCTTTCTTT
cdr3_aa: CSVSDRVGAFF

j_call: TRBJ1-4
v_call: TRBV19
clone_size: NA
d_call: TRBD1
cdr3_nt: TGTGCCAGTAGTTCTATGACAGGGGGCGTTGAAAAACTGTTTTTT
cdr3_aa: CASSSMTGGVEKLFF

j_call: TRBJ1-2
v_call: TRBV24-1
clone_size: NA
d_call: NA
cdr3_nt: TGTGCCACCAGTGACAATCCTAACTATGGCTACACCTTC
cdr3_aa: CATSDNPNYGYTF

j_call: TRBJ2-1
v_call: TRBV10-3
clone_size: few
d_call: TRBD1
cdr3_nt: TGTGCCATCCGGCGGACAGGGGTTGAGGATGAGCAGTTCTTC
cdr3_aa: CAIRRTGVEDEQFF

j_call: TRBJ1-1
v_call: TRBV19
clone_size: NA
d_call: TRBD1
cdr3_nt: TGTGCCAGTAGCATGACAGGGGTGGAAGCTTTCTTT
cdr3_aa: CASSMTGVEAFF

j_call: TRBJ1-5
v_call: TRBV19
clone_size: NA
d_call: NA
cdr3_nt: TGTGCCAGCCAACCCTTCGGGGGCAATCAGCCCCAGCATTTT
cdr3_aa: CASQPFGGNQPQHF

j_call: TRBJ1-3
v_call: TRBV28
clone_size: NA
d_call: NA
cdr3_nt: TGTGCCAGCAGTTTATTCACTGTACTTTCTGGAAACACCATATATTTT
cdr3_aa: CASSLFTVLSGNTIYF

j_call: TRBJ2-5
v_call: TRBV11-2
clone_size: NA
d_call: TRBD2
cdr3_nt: TGTGCCAGCAGAAGAGGACGGGGGACTAGCGGGGGGGCCGTTGAGACCCAGTACTTC
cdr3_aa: CASRRGRGTSGGAVETQYF

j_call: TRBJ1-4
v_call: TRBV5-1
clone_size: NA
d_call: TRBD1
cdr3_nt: TGCGCCAGCAGCAACCAGGGGGCGAATAACGAAAAACTGTTTTTT
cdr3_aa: CASSNQGANNEKLFF

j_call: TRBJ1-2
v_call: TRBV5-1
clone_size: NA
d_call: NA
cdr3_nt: TGCGCCAGCACCCCAGGGAGGGGGGTAAACTATGGCTACACCTTC
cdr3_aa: CASTPGRGVNYGYTF

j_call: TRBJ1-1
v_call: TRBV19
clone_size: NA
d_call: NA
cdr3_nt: TGTGCCAGTAGGAAAGAGAGGGCGAACACTGAAGCTTTCTTT
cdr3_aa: CASRKERANTEAFF

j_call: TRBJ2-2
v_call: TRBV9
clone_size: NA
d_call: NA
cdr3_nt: TGTGCCAGCAGCGTACTGGCACATCAGAACACCGGGGAGCTGTTTTTT
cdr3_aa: CASSVLAHQNTGELFF

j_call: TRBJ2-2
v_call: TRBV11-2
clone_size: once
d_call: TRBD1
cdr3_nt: TGTGCCAGCAGGATCCCGGGACAGGGAAGGCGGCGGGACACCGGGGAGCTGTTTTTT
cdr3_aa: CASRIPGQGRRRDTGELFF

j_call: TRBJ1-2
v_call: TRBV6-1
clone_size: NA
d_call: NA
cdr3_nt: TGTGCCAGCAGTGAGGGGGCTGGCTATGGCTACACCTTC
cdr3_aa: CASSEGAGYGYTF

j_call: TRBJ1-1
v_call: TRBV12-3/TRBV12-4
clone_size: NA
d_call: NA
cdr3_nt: TGTGCCAGCAGTGCGCTATCTGAAGCTTTCTTT
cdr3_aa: CASSALSEAFF